This paragraph covers one T cell receptor beta chain sequence. This sample stems from a study of blood T cell repertoires in COVID-19. Two negative PCRs, clearance, or symptom resolution had been documented for recovered Cohort 3 donors. Some clones are missing from TCRdb's copy, which holds only in-frame ones; the method was immunoSEQ multiplex PCR. The table records 200,000 to 250,000 clones, approximately 84% of them present only once. From germline, CDR1 is MGHDK and CDR2 SYGVNS. This CDR3 comprises 15 residues. V trimming: 6 bases; J trimming: 2 bases; junction bases outside the gene matches: 5. Material: PBMCs or T cells enriched from blood (not recorded which). The sequence derives from a man aged 55 to 70 who had recovered from COVID-19. This chain uses TRBV25-1 with TRBJ1-3, with 9 bases identical to TRBD1. The CDR3 is CASRDRGGPGNTIYF. The CDR3 nucleotides read TGTGCCAGCAGGGACAGGGGAGGCCCTGGAAACACCATATATTTT.